Sequencing of this T cell receptor beta chain was carried out in a study of blood T cell repertoires in COVID-19. Looking at the study overall: The United States, Italy and Spain were the sources of the acute and convalescent COVID-19 samples. PBMCs, B-cell-depleted T cells, or T cells were the source of the cDNA or gDNA that made up the material.

V was clipped by 3 bases and J by 4 bases; unmatched bases: 7. Per germline, CDR1 KGHSH and CDR2 LQKENI. This CDR3 is built from 15 residues. As handled by the study authors: Using reference gene primer amplification, nucleated cell counts were estimated. Sequenced by immunoSEQ multiplex PCR; TCRdb stores in-frame clones only, minus some. V, J and clone size were drawn from that table, and D and trimming were deduced from the DNA. Of 150,000 to 180,000 clones in the sample, about 73% were seen once. Sample: peripheral blood. The rearrangement links TRBV18 to TRBJ2-7; 9 bases are shared with TRBD1. This clonotype was sampled from an older man with acute or convalescent COVID-19. The CDR3 coding sequence is TGTGCCAGCTCACCGGCTGGACAGGGGCTGTACGAGCAGTACTTC. Its translation is CASSPAGQGLYEQYF.